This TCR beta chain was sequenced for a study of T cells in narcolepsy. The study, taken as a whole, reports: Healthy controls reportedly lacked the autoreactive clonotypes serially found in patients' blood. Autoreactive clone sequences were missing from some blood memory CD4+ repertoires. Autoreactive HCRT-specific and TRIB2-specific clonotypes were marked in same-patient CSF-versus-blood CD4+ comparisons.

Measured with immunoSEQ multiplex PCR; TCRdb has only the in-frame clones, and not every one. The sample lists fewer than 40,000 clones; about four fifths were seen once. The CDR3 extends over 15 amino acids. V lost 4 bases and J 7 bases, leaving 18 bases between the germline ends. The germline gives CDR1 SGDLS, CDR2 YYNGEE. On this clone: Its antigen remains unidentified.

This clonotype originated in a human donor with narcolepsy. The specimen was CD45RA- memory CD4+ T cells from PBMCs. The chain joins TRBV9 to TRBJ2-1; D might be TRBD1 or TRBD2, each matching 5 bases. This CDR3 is CASSPGTTSGNEQFF. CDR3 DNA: TGTGCCAGCAGCCCCGGGACCACGTCCGGTAATGAGCAGTTCTTC. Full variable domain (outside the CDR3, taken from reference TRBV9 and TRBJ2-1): DSGVTQTPKHLITATGQRVTLRCSPRSGDLSVYWYQQSLDQGLQFLIQYYNGEERAKGNILERFSAQQFPDLHSELNLSSLELGDSALYFCASSPGTTSGNEQFFGPGTRLTVL.